This T cell receptor beta chain stems from a study of shared clonotypes between healthy human individuals. Overall study: Each donor contributed plates that comprised three CD4 naive, three CD4 memory, two CD8 naive and one CD8 memory.

This CDR3 is 14 amino acids long. Germline loops: CDR1 MDHEN, CDR2 SYDVKM. Trimming removed 4 bases at V and 2 bases at J, with 11 bases between. The assay was immunoSEQ multiplex PCR, and TCRdb's table has in-frame clones only and misses some. There are 600,000 to 800,000 clones in the sample; around 70% occur only once, and more than 1.5% lies in the top ten. This TCR was sampled from a woman aged 25-40 years in good health. The sequencing input was memory CD4+ T cells sorted from blood. The subset here: CD45RA-negative fraction. The chain is built from TRBV28 and TRBJ1-2; D possibly corresponds to TRBD1 (6 bases). Here the CDR3 DNA reads TGTGCCAGCAGTTATCAAACAGGGAACTATGGCTACACCTTC. Protein product: CASSYQTGNYGYTF.